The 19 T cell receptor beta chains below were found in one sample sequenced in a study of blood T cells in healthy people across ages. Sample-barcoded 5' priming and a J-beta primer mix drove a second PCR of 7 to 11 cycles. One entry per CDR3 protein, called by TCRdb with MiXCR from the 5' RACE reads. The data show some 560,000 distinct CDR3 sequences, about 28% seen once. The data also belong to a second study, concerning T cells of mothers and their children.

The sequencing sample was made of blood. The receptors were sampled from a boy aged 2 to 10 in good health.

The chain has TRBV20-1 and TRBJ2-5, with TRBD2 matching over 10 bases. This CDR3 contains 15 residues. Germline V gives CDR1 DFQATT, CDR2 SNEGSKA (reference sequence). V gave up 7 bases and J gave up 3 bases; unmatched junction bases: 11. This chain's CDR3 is CSVKASGGYEETQYF. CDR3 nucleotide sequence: TGCAGTGTAAAAGCTAGCGGGGGCTACGAAGAGACCCAGTACTTC.

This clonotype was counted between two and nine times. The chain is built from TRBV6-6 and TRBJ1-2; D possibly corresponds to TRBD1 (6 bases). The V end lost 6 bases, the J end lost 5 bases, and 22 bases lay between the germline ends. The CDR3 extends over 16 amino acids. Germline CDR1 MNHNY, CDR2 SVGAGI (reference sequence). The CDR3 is CASRTRQDRSGYGYTF. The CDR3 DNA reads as TGTGCCAGCAGGACCAGACAGGATAGGTCGGGATATGGCTACACCTTC.

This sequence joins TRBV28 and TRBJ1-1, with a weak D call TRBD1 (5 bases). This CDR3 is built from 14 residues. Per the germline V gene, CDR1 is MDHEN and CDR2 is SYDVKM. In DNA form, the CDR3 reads TGTGCTACCAGCACGCATTGGGGCCACACTGAAGCTTTCTTT. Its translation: CATSTHWGHTEAFF.

CDR3 protein: CASSLVTGGDGRNTEAFF. In DNA form, the CDR3 reads TGCGCCAGCAGCCTCGTAACAGGGGGCGACGGTAGGAACACTGAAGCTTTCTTT. J is TRBJ1-1 and V is TRBV4-3, with 9 nucleotides matching TRBD1. J gave up 1 base and V 4 bases, and 13 bases lay outside the gene matches. The CDR3 spans 18 residues. CDR1 and CDR2 from the germline V gene are LGHNA and YSLEER.

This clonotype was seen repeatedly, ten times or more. CDR3 in DNA: TGCGCCAGCAGCATTGGACATACCGACTCCTACGAGCAGTACTTC. Translating gives CASSIGHTDSYEQYF. The rearrangement uses TRBV5-1 and TRBJ2-7; D perhaps matches TRBD1 (5 bases). V lost 4 bases to trimming and J lost 0 bases, with 14 bases between them. The germline V gene has CDR1 SGHRS and CDR2 YFSETQ. The CDR3 spans 15 residues.

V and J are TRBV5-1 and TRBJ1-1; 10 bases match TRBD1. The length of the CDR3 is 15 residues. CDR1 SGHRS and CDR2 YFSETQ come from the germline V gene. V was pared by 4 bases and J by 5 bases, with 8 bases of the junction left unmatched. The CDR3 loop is CASSTWTGGYTEAFF. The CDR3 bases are TGCGCCAGCAGCACTTGGACAGGGGGGTATACTGAAGCTTTCTTT. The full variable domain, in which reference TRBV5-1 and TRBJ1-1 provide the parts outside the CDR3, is KAGVTQTPRYLIKTRGQQVTLSCSPISGHRSVSWYQQTPGQGLQFLFEYFSETQRNKGNFPGRFSGRQFSNSRSEMNVSTLELGDSALYLCASSTWTGGYTEAFFGQGTRLTVV.

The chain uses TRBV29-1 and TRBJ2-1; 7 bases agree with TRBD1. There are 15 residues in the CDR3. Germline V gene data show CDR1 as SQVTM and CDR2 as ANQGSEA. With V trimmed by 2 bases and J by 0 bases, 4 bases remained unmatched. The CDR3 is CSVELTGSSYNEQFF. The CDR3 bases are TGCAGCGTTGAACTGACAGGGAGCTCCTACAATGAGCAGTTCTTC.

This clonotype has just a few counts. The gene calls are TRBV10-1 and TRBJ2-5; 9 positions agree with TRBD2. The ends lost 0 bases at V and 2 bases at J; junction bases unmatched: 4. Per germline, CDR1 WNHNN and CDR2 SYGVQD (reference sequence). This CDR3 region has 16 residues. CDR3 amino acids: CASSESPAGGQETQYF. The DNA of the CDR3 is TGCGCCAGCAGTGAGTCCCCAGCGGGGGGACAAGAGACCCAGTACTTC.

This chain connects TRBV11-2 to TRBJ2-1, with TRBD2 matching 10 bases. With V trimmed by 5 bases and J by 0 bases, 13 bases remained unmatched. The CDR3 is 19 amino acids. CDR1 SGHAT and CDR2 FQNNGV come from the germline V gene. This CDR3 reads CASSLVLAGGFSSYNEQFF. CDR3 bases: TGTGCCAGCAGCCTTGTTTTAGCGGGAGGTTTTAGCTCCTACAATGAGCAGTTCTTC.

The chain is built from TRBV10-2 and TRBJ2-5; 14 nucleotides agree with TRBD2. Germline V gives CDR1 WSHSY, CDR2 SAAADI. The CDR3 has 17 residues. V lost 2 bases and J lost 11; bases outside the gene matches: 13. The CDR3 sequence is CASSEIGWTSGRYKQYF. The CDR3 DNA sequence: TGCGCCAGCAGTGAGATAGGATGGACTAGCGGGAGGTACAAGCAGTACTTC.

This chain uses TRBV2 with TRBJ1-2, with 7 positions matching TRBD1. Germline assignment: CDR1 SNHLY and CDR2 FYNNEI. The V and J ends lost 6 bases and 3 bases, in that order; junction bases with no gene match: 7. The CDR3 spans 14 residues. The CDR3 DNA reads TGTGCCAGCAGAGGCGACAGGGTCTACTATGGCTACACCTTC. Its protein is CASRGDRVYYGYTF. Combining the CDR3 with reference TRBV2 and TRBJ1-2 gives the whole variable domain EPEVTQTPSHQVTQMGQEVILRCVPISNHLYFYWYRQILGQKVEFLVSFYNNEISEKSEIFDDQFSVERPDGSNFTLKIRSTKLEDSAMYFCASRGDRVYYGYTFGSGTRLTVV.

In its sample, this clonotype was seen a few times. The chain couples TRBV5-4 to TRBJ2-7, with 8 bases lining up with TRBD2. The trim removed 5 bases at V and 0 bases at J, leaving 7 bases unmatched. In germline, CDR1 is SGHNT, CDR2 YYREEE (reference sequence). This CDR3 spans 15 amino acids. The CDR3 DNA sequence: TGTGCCAGCAGGAATACTAGCGGCTCCTCCTACGAGCAGTACTTC. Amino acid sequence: CASRNTSGSSYEQYF.

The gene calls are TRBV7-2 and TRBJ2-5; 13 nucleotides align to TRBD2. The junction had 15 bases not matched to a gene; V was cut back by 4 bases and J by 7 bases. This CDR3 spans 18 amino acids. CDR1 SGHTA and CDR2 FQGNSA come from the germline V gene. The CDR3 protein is CASSYRLAGGGWGGTQYF. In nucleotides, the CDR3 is TGTGCCAGCAGCTACCGACTAGCGGGAGGAGGGTGGGGGGGGACCCAGTACTTC.

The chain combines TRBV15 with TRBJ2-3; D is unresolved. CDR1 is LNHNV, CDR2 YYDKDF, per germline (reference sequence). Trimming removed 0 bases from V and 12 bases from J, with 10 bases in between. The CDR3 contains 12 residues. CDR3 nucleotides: TGTGCCACCAGCAGAGATCAAGGCGTTCAGTATTTT. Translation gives CATSRDQGVQYF.

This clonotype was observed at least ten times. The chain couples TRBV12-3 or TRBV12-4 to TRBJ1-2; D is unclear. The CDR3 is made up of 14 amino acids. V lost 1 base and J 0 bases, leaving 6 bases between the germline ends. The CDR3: CASSLGGANYGYTF. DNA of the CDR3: TGTGCCAGCAGTTTAGGCGGAGCTAACTATGGCTACACCTTC.

CDR3 nucleotides: TGCAGTGCGGGGGCGGCGGGCCCCCCCTACGAGCAGTACTTC. It yields the protein CSAGAAGPPYEQYF. The chain joins TRBV20-1 to TRBJ2-7; D possibly corresponds to TRBD1 (6 bases). Trimming left V 6 bases short and J 2 bases short, with 17 bases between. CDR1 and CDR2 (germline): DFQATT, SNEGSKA (reference sequence). CDR3 length: 14 residues.

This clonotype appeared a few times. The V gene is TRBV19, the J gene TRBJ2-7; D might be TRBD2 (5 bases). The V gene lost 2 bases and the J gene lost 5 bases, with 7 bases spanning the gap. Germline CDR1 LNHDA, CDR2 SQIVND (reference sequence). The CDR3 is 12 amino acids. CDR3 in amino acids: CASSISGDEQYF. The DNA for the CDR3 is TGTGCCAGTAGTATAAGCGGAGACGAGCAGTACTTC.

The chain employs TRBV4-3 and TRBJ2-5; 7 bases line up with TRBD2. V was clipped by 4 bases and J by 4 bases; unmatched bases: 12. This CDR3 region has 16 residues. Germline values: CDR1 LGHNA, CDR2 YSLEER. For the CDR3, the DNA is TGCGCCAGCAGCCCAAGATCGGGGGGTCATGCAGAGACCCAGTACTTC. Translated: CASSPRSGGHAETQYF.

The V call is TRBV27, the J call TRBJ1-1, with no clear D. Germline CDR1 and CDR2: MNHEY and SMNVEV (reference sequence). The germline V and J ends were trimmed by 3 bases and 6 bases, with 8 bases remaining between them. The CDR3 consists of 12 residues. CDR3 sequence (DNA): TGTGCCAGCAGTTTCCCAGGCGCTGAAGCTTTCTTT. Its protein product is CASSFPGAEAFF.